This T cell receptor (beta chain) stems from a study of vaccination and CD4 T cells after COVID-19. Study information: In culture, cells were exposed to overlapping spike peptides from SARS-CoV-2, HCoV-NL63, HCoV-OC43 and HCoV-229E. Findings and caveats of the study: With convalescent patients, a median about 90% of reactive clones emerged solely after vaccination. The study sampled relatively few convalescent patients and omitted early post-infection timepoints.

The CDR3 loop spans 14 amino acids. Germline CDR1 is SNHLY and CDR2 is FYNNEI. The V gene lost 3 bases and the J gene lost 0 bases, with 8 bases spanning the gap. An Oncomine TCR Beta short-read assay was used to sequence the DNA from cultured CD4+ T cells. Researchers extracted genomic DNA from CD4+ T cells that had been cultured. TCRdb re-derived calls from the PCR reads in MiXCR, one entry per CDR3 protein. The top ten hold roughly an eighth of the sample, which has some 8,000 distinct CDR3 sequences, 30% to 40% seen once. The sample's treatment: approximately nine-day PBMC culture with coronavirus spike peptide pools or control peptides (ViraFEST assay). An unexposed donor provided the CD4+ T cells, which were collected before the COVID-19 pandemic (2011-2018). ViraFEST grew antigen-specific T cells using peptide pools, then sequenced TCRs. Turning to this clonotype: Its target is unknown.

This sequence originates from a human donor in good health. The sample was CD4+ T cells from blood, cultured in vitro. This chain joins TRBV2 and TRBJ2-5, with D possibly TRBD1 on 6 matching bases. The CDR3 coding sequence is TGTGCCAGCAGTGAGAACAGGGACCAAGAGACCCAGTACTTC. It codes for CASSENRDQETQYF.